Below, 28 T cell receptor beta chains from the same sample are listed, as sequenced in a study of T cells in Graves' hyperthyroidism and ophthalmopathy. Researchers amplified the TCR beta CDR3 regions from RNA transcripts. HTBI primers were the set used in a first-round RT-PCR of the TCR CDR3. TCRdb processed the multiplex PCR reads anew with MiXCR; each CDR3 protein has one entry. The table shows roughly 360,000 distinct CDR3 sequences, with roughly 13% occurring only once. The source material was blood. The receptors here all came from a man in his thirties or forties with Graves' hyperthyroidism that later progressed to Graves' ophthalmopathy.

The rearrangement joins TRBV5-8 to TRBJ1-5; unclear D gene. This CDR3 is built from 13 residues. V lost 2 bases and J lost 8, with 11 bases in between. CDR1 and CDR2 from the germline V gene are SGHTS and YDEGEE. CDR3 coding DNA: TGTGCCAGCAGCTTTGGGCTTAGAAAGCCCCAGCATTTT. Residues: CASSFGLRKPQHF.

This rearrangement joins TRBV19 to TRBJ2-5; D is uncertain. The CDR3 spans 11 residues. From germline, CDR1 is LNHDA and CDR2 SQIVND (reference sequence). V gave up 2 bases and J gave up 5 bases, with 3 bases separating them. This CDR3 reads CASSIRETQYF. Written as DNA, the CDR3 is TGTGCCAGTAGTATAAGGGAGACCCAGTACTTC.

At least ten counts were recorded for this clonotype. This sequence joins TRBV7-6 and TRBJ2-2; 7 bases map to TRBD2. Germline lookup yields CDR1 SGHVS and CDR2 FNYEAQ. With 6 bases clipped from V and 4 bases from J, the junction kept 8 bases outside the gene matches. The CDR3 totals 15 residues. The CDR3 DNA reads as TGTGCCAGCAGGGGGGGGAGGGCTCCCACCGGGGAGCTGTTTTTT. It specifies CASRGGRAPTGELFF.

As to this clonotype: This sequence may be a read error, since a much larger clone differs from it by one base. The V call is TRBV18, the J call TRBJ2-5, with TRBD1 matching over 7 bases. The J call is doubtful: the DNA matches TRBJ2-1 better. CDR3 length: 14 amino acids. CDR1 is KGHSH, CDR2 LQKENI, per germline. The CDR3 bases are TGTGCCAGCTCGTTCCGGGACAGCCAAGAGACCCAGTTCTTC. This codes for CASSFRDSQETQFF.

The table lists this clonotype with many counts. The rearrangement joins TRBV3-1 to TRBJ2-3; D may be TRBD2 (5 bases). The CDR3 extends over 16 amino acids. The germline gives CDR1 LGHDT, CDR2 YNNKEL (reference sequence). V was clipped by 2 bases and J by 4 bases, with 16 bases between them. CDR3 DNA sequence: TGTGCCAGCAGCCAACTAAGTGGGAGCGCCGCAGATACGCAGTATTTT. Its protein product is CASSQLSGSAADTQYF.

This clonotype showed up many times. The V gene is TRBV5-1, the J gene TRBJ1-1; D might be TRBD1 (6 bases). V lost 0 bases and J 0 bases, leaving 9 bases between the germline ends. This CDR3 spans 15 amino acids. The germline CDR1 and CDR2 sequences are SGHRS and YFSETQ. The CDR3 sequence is CASSLGGLVNTEAFF. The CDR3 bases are TGCGCCAGCAGCTTGGGGGGGCTGGTGAACACTGAAGCTTTCTTT.

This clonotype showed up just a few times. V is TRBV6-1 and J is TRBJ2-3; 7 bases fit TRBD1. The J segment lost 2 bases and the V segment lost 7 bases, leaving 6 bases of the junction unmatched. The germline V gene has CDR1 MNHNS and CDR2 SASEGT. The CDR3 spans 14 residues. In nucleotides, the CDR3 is TGTGCCAGCATACCGGGACAGCCCACAGATACGCAGTATTTT. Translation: CASIPGQPTDTQYF.

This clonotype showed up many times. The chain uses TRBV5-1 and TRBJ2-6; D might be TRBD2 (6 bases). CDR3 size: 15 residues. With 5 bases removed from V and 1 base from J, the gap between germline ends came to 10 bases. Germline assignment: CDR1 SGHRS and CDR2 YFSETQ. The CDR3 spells CASSARESGANVLTF. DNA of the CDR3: TGCGCCAGCAGTGCCCGGGAGTCTGGGGCCAACGTCCTGACTTTC.

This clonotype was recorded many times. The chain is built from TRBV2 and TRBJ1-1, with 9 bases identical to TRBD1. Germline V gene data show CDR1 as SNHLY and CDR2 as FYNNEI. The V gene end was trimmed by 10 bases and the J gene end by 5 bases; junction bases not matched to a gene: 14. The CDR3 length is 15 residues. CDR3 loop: CAIPRDRELRTEAFF. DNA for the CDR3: TGTGCCATTCCCCGGGACAGGGAATTGAGGACTGAAGCTTTCTTT.

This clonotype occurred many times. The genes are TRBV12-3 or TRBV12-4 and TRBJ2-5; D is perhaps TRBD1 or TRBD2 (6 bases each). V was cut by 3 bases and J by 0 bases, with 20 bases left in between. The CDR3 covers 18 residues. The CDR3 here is CASSLWLGGPKDQETQYF. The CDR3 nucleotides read TGTGCCAGCAGTTTGTGGTTAGGGGGGCCCAAAGACCAAGAGACCCAGTACTTC.

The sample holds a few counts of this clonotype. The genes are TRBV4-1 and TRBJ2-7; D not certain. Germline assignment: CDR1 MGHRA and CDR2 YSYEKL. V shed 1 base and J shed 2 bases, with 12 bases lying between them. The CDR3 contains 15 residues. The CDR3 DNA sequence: TGCGCCAGCAGCCAAGGTAGAGGACCCGCCTACGAGCAGTACTTC. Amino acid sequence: CASSQGRGPAYEQYF.

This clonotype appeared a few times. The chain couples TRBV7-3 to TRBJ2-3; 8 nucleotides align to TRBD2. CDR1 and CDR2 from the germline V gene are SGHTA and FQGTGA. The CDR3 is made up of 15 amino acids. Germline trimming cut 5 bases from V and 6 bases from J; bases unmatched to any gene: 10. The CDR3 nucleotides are TGTGCCAGCAGCCCGGGCCGGGGGGGCTCCGATACGCAGTATTTT. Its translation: CASSPGRGGSDTQYF.

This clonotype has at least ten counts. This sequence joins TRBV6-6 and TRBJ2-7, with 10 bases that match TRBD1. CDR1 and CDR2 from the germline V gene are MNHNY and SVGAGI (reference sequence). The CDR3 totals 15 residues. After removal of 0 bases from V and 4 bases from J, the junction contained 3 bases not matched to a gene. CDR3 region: CASSYSRDRGYEQYF. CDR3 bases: TGTGCCAGCAGTTACTCCCGGGACAGGGGTTACGAGCAGTACTTC.

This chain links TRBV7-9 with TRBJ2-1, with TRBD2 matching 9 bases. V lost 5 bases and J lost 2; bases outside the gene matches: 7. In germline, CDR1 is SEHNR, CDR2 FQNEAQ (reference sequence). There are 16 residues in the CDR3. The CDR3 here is CASSGWTSVTYNEQFF. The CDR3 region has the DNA TGTGCCAGCAGCGGATGGACTAGCGTAACCTACAATGAGCAGTTCTTC.

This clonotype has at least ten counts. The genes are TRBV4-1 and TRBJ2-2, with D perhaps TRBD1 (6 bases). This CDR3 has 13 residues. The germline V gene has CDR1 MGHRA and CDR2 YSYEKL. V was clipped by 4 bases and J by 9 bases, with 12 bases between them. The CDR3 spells CASSPYRDRELFF. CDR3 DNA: TGCGCCAGCAGCCCGTACAGGGATAGGGAGCTGTTTTTT.

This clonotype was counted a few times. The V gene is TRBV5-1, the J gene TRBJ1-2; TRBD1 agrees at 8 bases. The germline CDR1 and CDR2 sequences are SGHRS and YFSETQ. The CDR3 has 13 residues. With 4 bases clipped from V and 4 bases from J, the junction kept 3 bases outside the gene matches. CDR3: CASSEGQVYGYTF. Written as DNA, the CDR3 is TGCGCCAGCAGCGAGGGACAGGTCTATGGCTACACCTTC.

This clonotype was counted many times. The CDR3 here is CSARVRGGSYEQYF. In DNA, the CDR3 is TGCAGTGCTAGAGTGCGGGGGGGTTCCTACGAGCAGTACTTC. The chain couples TRBV20-1 to TRBJ2-7; 9 nucleotides agree with TRBD2. Trimming cost V 1 base and J 1 base; bases outside gene matches: 2. The CDR3 extends over 14 amino acids. CDR1 DFQATT and CDR2 SNEGSKA come from the germline V gene (reference sequence).

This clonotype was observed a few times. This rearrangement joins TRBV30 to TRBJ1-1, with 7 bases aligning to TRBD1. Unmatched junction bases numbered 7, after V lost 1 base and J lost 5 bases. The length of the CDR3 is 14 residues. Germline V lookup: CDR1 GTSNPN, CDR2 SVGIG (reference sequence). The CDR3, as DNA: TGTGCCTGGAGTGCGACAGGGCGATGGACTGAAGCTTTCTTT. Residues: CAWSATGRWTEAFF.

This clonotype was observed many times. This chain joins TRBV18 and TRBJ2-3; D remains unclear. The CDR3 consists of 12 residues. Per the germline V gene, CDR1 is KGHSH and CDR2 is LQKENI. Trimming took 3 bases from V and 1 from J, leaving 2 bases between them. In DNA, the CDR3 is TGTGCCAGCTCACCTGGCACAGATACGCAGTATTTT. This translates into CASSPGTDTQYF.

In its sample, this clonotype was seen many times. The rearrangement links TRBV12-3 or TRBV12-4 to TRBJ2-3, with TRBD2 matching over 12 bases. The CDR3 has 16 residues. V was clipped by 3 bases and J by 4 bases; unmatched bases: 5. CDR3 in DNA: TGTGCCAGCAGTTTTACTAGCGGGGGGAGTGCAGATACGCAGTATTTT. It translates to CASSFTSGGSADTQYF.

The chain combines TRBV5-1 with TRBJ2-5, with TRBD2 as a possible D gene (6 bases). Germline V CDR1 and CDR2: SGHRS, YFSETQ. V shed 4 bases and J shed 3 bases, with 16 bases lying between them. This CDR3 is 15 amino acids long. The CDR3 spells CASSRAGTGEETQYF. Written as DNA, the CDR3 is TGCGCCAGCAGCAGGGCCGGGACGGGGGAAGAGACCCAGTACTTC.

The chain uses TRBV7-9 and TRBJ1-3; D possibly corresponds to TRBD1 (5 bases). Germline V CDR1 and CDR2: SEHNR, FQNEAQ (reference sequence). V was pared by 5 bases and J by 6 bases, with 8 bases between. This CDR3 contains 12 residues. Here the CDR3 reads CASSQTVNTIYF. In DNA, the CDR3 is TGTGCCAGCAGCCAGACAGTAAACACCATATATTTT. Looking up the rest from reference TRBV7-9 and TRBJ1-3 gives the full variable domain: DTGVSQNPRHKITKRGQNVTFRCDPISEHNRLYWYRQTLGQGPEFLTYFQNEAQLEKSRLLSDRFSAERPKGSFSTLEIQRTEQGDSAMYLCASSQTVNTIYFGEGSWLTVV.

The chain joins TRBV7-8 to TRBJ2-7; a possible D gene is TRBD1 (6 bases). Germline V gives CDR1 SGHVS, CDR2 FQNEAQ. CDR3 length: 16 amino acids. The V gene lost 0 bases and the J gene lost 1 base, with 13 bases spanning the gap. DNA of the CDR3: TGTGCCAGCAGCTTAGCTCCCTCCGGGACATCCTACGAGCAGTACTTC. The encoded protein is CASSLAPSGTSYEQYF.

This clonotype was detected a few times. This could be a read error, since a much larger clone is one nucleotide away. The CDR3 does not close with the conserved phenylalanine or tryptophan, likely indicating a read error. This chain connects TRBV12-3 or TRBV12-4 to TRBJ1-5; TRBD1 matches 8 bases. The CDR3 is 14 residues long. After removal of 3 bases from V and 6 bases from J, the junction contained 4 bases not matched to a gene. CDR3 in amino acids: CASSLDRVRQPQHS. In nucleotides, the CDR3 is TGTGCCAGCAGTTTGGACAGGGTGCGTCAGCCCCAGCATTCT.

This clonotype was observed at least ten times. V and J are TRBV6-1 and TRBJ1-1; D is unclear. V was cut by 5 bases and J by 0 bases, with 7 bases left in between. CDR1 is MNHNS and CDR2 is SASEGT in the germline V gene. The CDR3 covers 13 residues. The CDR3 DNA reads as TGTGCCAGCAGTTTTGTTCTGAACACTGAAGCTTTCTTT. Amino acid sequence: CASSFVLNTEAFF.

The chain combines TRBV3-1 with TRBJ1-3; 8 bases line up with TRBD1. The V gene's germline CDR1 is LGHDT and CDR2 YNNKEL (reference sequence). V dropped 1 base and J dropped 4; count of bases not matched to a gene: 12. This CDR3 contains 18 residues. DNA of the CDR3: TGTGCCAGCAGCCAAGCGGACAGGGAGCTCTCGTTCGGAAACACCATATATTTT. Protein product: CASSQADRELSFGNTIYF.

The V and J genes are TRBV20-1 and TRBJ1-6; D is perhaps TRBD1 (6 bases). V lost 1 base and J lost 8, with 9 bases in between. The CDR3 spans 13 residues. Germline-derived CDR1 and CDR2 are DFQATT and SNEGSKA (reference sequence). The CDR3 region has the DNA TGCAGTGCTAGAGTACAGGGTGATTCACCCCTCCACTTT. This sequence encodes CSARVQGDSPLHF.

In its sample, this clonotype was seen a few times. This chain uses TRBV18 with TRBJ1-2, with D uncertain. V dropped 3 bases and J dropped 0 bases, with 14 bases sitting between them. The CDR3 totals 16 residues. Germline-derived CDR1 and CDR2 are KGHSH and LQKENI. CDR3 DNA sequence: TGTGCCAGCTCACCTATAGACGGGTCAACTAACTATGGCTACACCTTC. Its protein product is CASSPIDGSTNYGYTF.